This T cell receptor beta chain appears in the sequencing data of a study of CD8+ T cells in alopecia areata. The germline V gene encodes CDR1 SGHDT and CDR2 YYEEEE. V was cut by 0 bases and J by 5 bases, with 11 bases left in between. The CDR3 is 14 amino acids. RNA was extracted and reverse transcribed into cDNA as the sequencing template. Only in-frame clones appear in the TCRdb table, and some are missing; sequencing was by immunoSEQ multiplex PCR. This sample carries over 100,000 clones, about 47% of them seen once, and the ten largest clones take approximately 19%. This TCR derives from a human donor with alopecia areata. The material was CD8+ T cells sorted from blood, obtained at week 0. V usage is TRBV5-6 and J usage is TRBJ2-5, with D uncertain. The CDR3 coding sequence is TGTGCCAGCAGCTTGGGTCGGCTTTGGGAGACCCAGTACTTC. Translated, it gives CASSLGRLWETQYF.